The sequence of this T cell receptor (beta chain) was determined in a study of cytomegalovirus exposure and HLA in healthy donors. As for the study in general: Findings of an earlier analysis included roughly 110 million unique TCR beta sequences from roughly 190 million T cells. Study conclusions and caveats: TCR beta V- and J-gene trimming was later associated with a missense DCLRE1C variant. Based on reports, TCR beta sequences accurately predicted HLA-A and HLA-B alleles for most subjects.

As regards this clone: No antigen is known for it.

The PCR ran on 60 Vbeta and 13 Jbeta primers. Generated by immunoSEQ multiplex PCR, the TCRdb table keeps only in-frame clones and is missing some. Seen here are about 190,000 clones, approximately 84% observed once, and the top ten hold around 0.27%. The sequence derives from a boy between 5 and 17 years old in good health and CMV-seronegative. The sample consisted of PBMCs.

CDR3 DNA: TGTGCCAGCAGCGTAGCAGGCTCGGGCAATCAGCCCCAGCATTTT. Translated, it gives CASSVAGSGNQPQHF. This chain connects TRBV9 to TRBJ1-5; D is unclear. The germline gives CDR1 SGDLS, CDR2 YYNGEE. There are 15 residues in the CDR3. The V and J ends lost 0 bases and 2 bases respectively, with 9 bases between them.